This TCR beta chain was sequenced in a study of blood T cell repertoires in COVID-19. Recruited during active infection, patients (from Seattle) were subsequently followed longitudinally. Per the original methods: Amplification from reference gene primers served as the basis for estimated nucleated cell counts. The repertoire was sequenced with immunoSEQ multiplex PCR; TCRdb's copy has only in-frame clones and lacks some. The DNA gave D and trimming, while V, J and clone size come from that table. This table holds over 150,000 clones, about 87% found once. The receptor comes from a woman in her 70s with COVID-19, enrolled during active disease. Sequencing was done on a sample of peripheral blood.

CDR3 DNA: TGCGCCAGCAGGGGAGGCAGGGAGGATACGCAGTATTTT. Translating gives CASRGGREDTQYF. The chain recombines TRBV5-1 with TRBJ2-3; D is possibly TRBD2 (6 bases). Deletions cut 5 bases from V and 6 bases from J, with 13 bases between. Germline V gene sequence: CDR1 SGHRS, CDR2 YFSETQ. The CDR3 totals 13 residues.